The 28 T cell receptor beta chains given below trace back to one sample, sequenced in a study of cytomegalovirus exposure and HLA in healthy donors. Primers: 60 Vbeta forward and 13 Jbeta reverse. Assay used: immunoSEQ multiplex PCR; TCRdb lists only in-frame clones, some missing. The sample records some 240,000 clones, about 72% being singletons. The sample was PBMCs. These TCRs come from a male donor in good health and CMV-seronegative.

The chain carries TRBV9 and TRBJ2-7; 8 bases are shared with TRBD1. The CDR3 has 15 amino acids. With 4 bases clipped from V and 2 bases from J, the junction kept 8 bases outside the gene matches. Germline V gene sequence: CDR1 SGDLS, CDR2 YYNGEE. CDR3 region: CASSSSGGSTYEQYF. The CDR3 nucleotides are TGTGCCAGCAGCTCATCAGGGGGCTCCACCTACGAGCAGTACTTC.

V gene TRBV28 combines with J gene TRBJ2-3; TRBD2 matches at 9 bases. Germline V gene lookup returns CDR1 MDHEN and CDR2 SYDVKM. This CDR3 is 15 amino acids long. V shed 4 bases, J shed 1 base, and the junction held 3 bases outside the gene matches. The CDR3 reads CASSWASGGTDTQYF. The CDR3 DNA follows: TGTGCCAGCAGTTGGGCTAGCGGGGGCACAGATACGCAGTATTTT.

This chain connects TRBV28 to TRBJ2-6; the match to TRBD2 covers 7 bases. Per germline, CDR1 MDHEN and CDR2 SYDVKM. The CDR3 spans 18 residues. Germline trimming cut 2 bases from V and 0 bases from J; bases unmatched to any gene: 7. The CDR3 nucleotides are TGTGCCAGCAGTTTAGGTCTAGCGGCTCTCTCTGGGGCCAACGTCCTGACTTTC. This gives the protein CASSLGLAALSGANVLTF. The full variable domain, completed using reference TRBV28 and TRBJ2-6, is DVKVTQSSRYLVKRTGEKVFLECVQDMDHENMFWYRQDPGLGLRLIYFSYDVKMKEKGDIPEGYSVSREKKERFSLILESASTNQTSMYLCASSLGLAALSGANVLTFGAGSRLTVL.

This clone was detected only a few times. The V gene is TRBV6-5, the J gene TRBJ1-4; no clear D. Germline V gene lookup returns CDR1 MNHEY and CDR2 SVGAGI. The CDR3 length is 15 residues. Trimming left V 0 bases short and J 8 bases short, with 13 bases between. The CDR3 here is CASSYSGLPGEKLFF. The CDR3 DNA sequence: TGTGCCAGCAGTTACTCGGGCCTCCCGGGGGAAAAACTGTTTTTT.

The chain joins TRBV28 to TRBJ2-7; 14 nucleotides match TRBD2. The CDR3 spans 13 residues. Trimming removed 8 bases from V and 6 bases from J; junction bases left unmatched: 3. Germline lookup yields CDR1 MDHEN and CDR2 SYDVKM. CDR3 sequence (DNA): TGTGCCAGCCTCGGACTAGCGGGAGGCGAGCAGTACTTC. This sequence encodes CASLGLAGGEQYF.

The chain recombines TRBV5-4 with TRBJ2-7, with a tentative D call TRBD1 (5 bases). Trimming stripped 0 bases from V and 2 bases from J, with 9 bases between. The CDR3 extends over 14 amino acids. Germline-derived CDR1 and CDR2 are SGHNT and YYREEE (reference sequence). The CDR3 is CASSLEQGAYEQYF. In DNA, the CDR3 is TGTGCCAGCAGCTTGGAGCAGGGTGCCTACGAGCAGTACTTC.

This clone was observed a few times. This chain uses TRBV10-1 with TRBJ2-1; 9 nucleotides match TRBD2. The J segment lost 0 bases and the V segment lost 5 bases, leaving 8 bases of the junction unmatched. The length of the CDR3 is 17 residues. CDR1 and CDR2 from the germline V gene are WNHNN and SYGVQD (reference sequence). The CDR3 sequence: CASSLLAGASSYNEQFF. The CDR3 DNA sequence: TGCGCCAGCAGTCTTTTAGCGGGAGCGAGCTCCTACAATGAGCAGTTCTTC.

The V call is TRBV6-1, the J call TRBJ2-1; 9 bases align to TRBD2. The ends lost 5 bases at V and 8 bases at J; junction bases unmatched: 1. The CDR3 length is 12 residues. In germline, CDR1 is MNHNS, CDR2 SASEGT. The CDR3 sequence: CASSLAGDEQFF. The CDR3, as DNA: TGTGCCAGCAGTTTAGCGGGAGATGAGCAGTTCTTC.

The rearrangement joins TRBV7-3 to TRBJ1-2; D possibly corresponds to TRBD1 (6 bases). CDR1 and CDR2 (germline): SGHTA, FQGTGA. The V gene lost 5 bases and the J gene lost 7 bases, with 14 bases spanning the gap. This CDR3 spans 13 amino acids. This CDR3 is CASSPKTGRGYTF. In nucleotides, the CDR3 is TGTGCCAGCAGCCCGAAGACAGGTCGTGGCTACACCTTC.

The chain employs TRBV29-1 and TRBJ2-1; 7 nucleotides match TRBD1. V lost 4 bases to trimming and J lost 0 bases; unmatched junction nucleotides: 21. CDR1 and CDR2 (germline): SQVTM, ANQGSEA. This CDR3 is built from 20 residues. The CDR3 here is CSVARHSGQLSSTSYNEQFF. The CDR3 region has the DNA TGCAGCGTTGCCCGCCACTCGGGACAGCTATCTAGTACCTCCTACAATGAGCAGTTCTTC.

This chain joins TRBV4-2 and TRBJ2-1; D call uncertain. Germline loops: CDR1 LGHNA, CDR2 YNFKEQ. The CDR3 has 14 amino acids. With 1 base removed from V and 9 bases from J, the gap between germline ends came to 13 bases. For the CDR3, the DNA is TGTGCCAGCAGCCAAGGAGCCTTAGTTGTTGAGCAGTTCTTC. Residues: CASSQGALVVEQFF.

In regard to this clone: The germline gene is not matched at one end of the junction; a read error may be the cause. The chain recombines TRBV7-9 with TRBJ2-3; 7 bases agree with TRBD2. CDR3 length: 16 amino acids. Germline V gene lookup returns CDR1 SEHNR and CDR2 FQNEAQ (reference sequence). CDR3 amino acids: CSSSGDREVYTDTQYF. The CDR3 coding sequence is TGTTCCAGCAGCGGGGACCGGGAGGTTTACACAGATACGCAGTATTTT.

The rearrangement joins TRBV18 to TRBJ1-5; D possibly corresponds to TRBD1 (5 bases). Germline CDR1 is KGHSH and CDR2 is LQKENI. The CDR3 length is 13 residues. Trimming took off 1 base at V and 8 bases at J, with 9 bases between the two ends. The DNA for the CDR3 is TGTGCCAGCTCACCACAGGGGAAGGAGCCCCAGCATTTT. Translation: CASSPQGKEPQHF. Combining the CDR3 with reference TRBV18 and TRBJ1-5 gives the whole variable domain NAGVMQNPRHLVRRRGQEARLRCSPMKGHSHVYWYRQLPEEGLKFMVYLQKENIIDESGMPKERFSAEFPKEGPSILRIQQVVRGDSAAYFCASSPQGKEPQHFGDGTRLSIL.

This chain links TRBV27 with TRBJ1-1; TRBD1 matches at 8 bases. Looked up from germline, CDR1 is MNHEY and CDR2 is SMNVEV (reference sequence). With V trimmed by 4 bases and J by 1 base, 5 bases remained unmatched. The CDR3 is made up of 15 amino acids. For the CDR3, the DNA is TGTGCCAGCAGTTCTGCCGGGACAGGGAACACTGAAGCTTTCTTT. Translated, it gives CASSSAGTGNTEAFF.

The chain combines TRBV27 with TRBJ2-7, with TRBD1 matching over 7 bases. This CDR3 comprises 14 residues. The V gene end was trimmed by 8 bases and the J gene end by 2 bases; junction bases not matched to a gene: 9. CDR1 MNHEY and CDR2 SMNVEV come from the germline V gene (reference sequence). CDR3 sequence: CASAWGQGAYEQYF. DNA of the CDR3: TGTGCCAGCGCTTGGGGCCAGGGGGCCTACGAGCAGTACTTC.

The chain couples TRBV27 to TRBJ1-5; D may be TRBD1 (6 bases). Between the trimmed V and J ends, which lost 8 bases and 6 bases, there was a span of 14 bases. Germline V gene lookup returns CDR1 MNHEY and CDR2 SMNVEV (reference sequence). The length of the CDR3 is 13 residues. The CDR3 reads CASPQGGRQPQHF. The CDR3 nucleotides are TGTGCCAGCCCTCAAGGGGGACGTCAGCCCCAGCATTTT.

The V and J genes are TRBV10-2 and TRBJ2-3; 9 bases fit TRBD2. Germline assignment: CDR1 WSHSY and CDR2 SAAADI. The CDR3 contains 13 residues. Unmatched junction bases numbered 3, after V lost 8 bases and J lost 3 bases. The CDR3 is CASGTSRTDTQYF. The CDR3 DNA is TGCGCCAGCGGGACTAGCCGGACAGATACGCAGTATTTT.

The chain combines TRBV18 with TRBJ2-7, with 14 bases that match TRBD2. This CDR3 has 15 amino acids. With 10 bases clipped from V and 0 bases from J, the junction kept 5 bases outside the gene matches. CDR1 KGHSH and CDR2 LQKENI come from the germline V gene. This CDR3 is CATGGLAGDSYEQYF. Written as DNA, the CDR3 is TGTGCCACCGGGGGACTAGCGGGAGACTCCTACGAGCAGTACTTC.

The chain carries TRBV6-5 and TRBJ1-2; D gene unclear. Trimming removed 4 bases from V and 3 bases from J, with 12 bases in between. The CDR3 has 14 amino acids. CDR1 is MNHEY and CDR2 is SVGAGI in the germline V gene. CDR3 bases: TGTGCCAGCAGTTTTTACAGCCCCTACTATGGCTACACCTTC. Amino acid sequence: CASSFYSPYYGYTF.

The V gene is TRBV5-1, the J gene TRBJ1-3; a weak D match, TRBD1 (6 bases). CDR1 is SGHRS, CDR2 YFSETQ, per germline. CDR3 length: 14 residues. Trimming removed 6 bases from V and 10 bases from J, with 20 bases in between. The CDR3 DNA is TGCGCCAGCAAATGGGACACCGATGGTGGGACCATATATTTT. Translated, it gives CASKWDTDGGTIYF.

CDR3 region: CASSSDRGAKNIQYF. The CDR3 nucleotides read TGTGCCAGCAGCTCCGACAGGGGAGCCAAAAACATTCAGTACTTC. This chain joins TRBV7-9 and TRBJ2-4; 8 nucleotides line up with TRBD1. The CDR3 has 15 amino acids. The germline CDR1 and CDR2 sequences are SEHNR and FQNEAQ (reference sequence). Losses at the gene ends were 4 bases for V and 0 bases for J; bases not matched to a gene: 2.

The rearrangement links TRBV28 to TRBJ1-1; possibly TRBD1 for D (6 bases). The germline V and J ends were trimmed by 1 base and 2 bases, with 17 bases remaining between them. This CDR3 is built from 17 residues. The germline CDR1 and CDR2 sequences are MDHEN and SYDVKM. In DNA, the CDR3 is TGTGCCAGCAGTTTATCCGCGCGGACAGTGGGAAACACTGAAGCTTTCTTT. Translated: CASSLSARTVGNTEAFF.

This chain links TRBV28 with TRBJ2-7, with 7 bases fitting TRBD1. The CDR3 is 17 residues long. V shed 5 bases and J 2 bases; nucleotides not matched to a gene: 15. CDR1 MDHEN and CDR2 SYDVKM come from the germline V gene. CDR3 in DNA: TGTGCCAGCAGTCCTCGTGGCCTTACAGGGGTTGCCTACGAGCAGTACTTC. Its translation: CASSPRGLTGVAYEQYF.

V and J are TRBV19 and TRBJ1-5, with a possible D match to TRBD1 (6 bases). The length of the CDR3 is 13 residues. V lost 7 bases and J lost 7, with 14 bases in between. Germline CDR1 reads LNHDA; CDR2 reads SQIVND (reference sequence). The CDR3 DNA sequence: TGTGCCAGTACCCAGGCAGGGGAACAGCCCCAGCATTTT. Translating it yields CASTQAGEQPQHF. The full variable domain, in which reference TRBV19 and TRBJ1-5 provide the parts outside the CDR3, is DGGITQSPKYLFRKEGQNVTLSCEQNLNHDAMYWYRQDPGQGLRLIYYSQIVNDFQKGDIAEGYSVSREKKESFPLTVTSAQKNPTAFYLCASTQAGEQPQHFGDGTRLSIL.

The chain employs TRBV27 and TRBJ2-7; weak D call: TRBD1 (6 bases). Germline V gene data show CDR1 as MNHEY and CDR2 as SMNVEV (reference sequence). The CDR3 covers 20 residues. Trimming took off 2 bases at V and 2 bases at J, with 28 bases between the two ends. CDR3 loop: CASSLRGLTRTGFGPYEQYF. The CDR3, as DNA: TGTGCCAGCAGTTTAAGGGGGTTGACCAGAACAGGCTTCGGTCCCTACGAGCAGTACTTC.

DNA of the CDR3: TGTGCCAGCAGAAACACAGGTGGGACTGAAGCTTTCTTT. Translated, it gives CASRNTGGTEAFF. The V call is TRBV7-9, the J call TRBJ1-1, with D possibly being TRBD1 (5 bases). The CDR3 has 13 amino acids. The germline gives CDR1 SEHNR, CDR2 FQNEAQ (reference sequence). V was clipped by 6 bases and J by 5 bases, with 13 bases between them.

The V gene is TRBV27, the J gene TRBJ2-1; 7 nucleotides line up with TRBD2. The CDR3 is made up of 13 amino acids. Germline V lookup: CDR1 MNHEY, CDR2 SMNVEV (reference sequence). V gave up 2 bases and J gave up 6 bases; unmatched junction bases: 1. CDR3 nucleotide sequence: TGTGCCAGCAGTTTACGCGGGAGCAATGAGCAGTTCTTC. As protein: CASSLRGSNEQFF.

The rearrangement joins TRBV10-2 to TRBJ2-1, with 12 bases matching TRBD2. Germline V gene data show CDR1 as WSHSY and CDR2 as SAAADI. V was clipped by 8 bases and J by 8 bases; unmatched bases: 10. CDR3 length: 15 amino acids. The CDR3 DNA sequence: TGCGCCAGCTCCGCGCTAGCGGGAGGGTTTGATGAGCAGTTCTTC. The encoded protein is CASSALAGGFDEQFF.